One and the same sample provided the 8 T cell receptor beta chains below, sequenced in a study of blood T cell repertoires in COVID-19. Sequencing used immunoSEQ multiplex PCR; TCRdb keeps in-frame clones, though not all of them. The data contain around 160,000 clones, around 79% of them singletons. Specimen: PBMCs or T cells enriched from blood (not recorded which). Receptor source: a middle-aged man who had recovered from COVID-19.

The rearrangement joins TRBV19 to TRBJ1-2, with 8 positions matching TRBD1. CDR3 length equals 13 residues. CDR1 is LNHDA, CDR2 SQIVND, per germline (reference sequence). V trimming: 5 bases; J trimming: 8 bases; junction bases outside the gene matches: 7. CDR3 DNA: TGTGCCAGTAGTCTCCGACAGGGGTTCGGCTACACCTTC. Translation gives CASSLRQGFGYTF.

The V gene is TRBV28, the J gene TRBJ2-5, with D possibly TRBD2 on 6 matching bases. Looked up from germline, CDR1 is MDHEN and CDR2 is SYDVKM. This CDR3 contains 15 residues. The V end lost 5 bases, the J end lost 4 bases, and 17 bases lay between the germline ends. CDR3 protein: CASSPGVPGPETQYF. In nucleotides, the CDR3 is TGTGCCAGCAGTCCGGGAGTACCTGGGCCAGAGACCCAGTACTTC.

The chain carries TRBV5-1 and TRBJ1-5, with 8 bases identical to TRBD1. V gave up 4 bases and J gave up 1 base; unmatched junction bases: 10. Per the germline V gene, CDR1 is SGHRS and CDR2 is YFSETQ. The CDR3 is 17 amino acids. CDR3 nucleotides: TGCGCCAGCAGCCTAGAGGACAGGGCGCTCAGCAATCAGCCCCAGCATTTT. This translates into CASSLEDRALSNQPQHF.

The chain employs TRBV19 and TRBJ2-7; 10 bases map to TRBD1. CDR3 length: 15 amino acids. V shed 7 bases, J shed 0 bases, and the junction held 6 bases outside the gene matches. Germline V gene lookup returns CDR1 LNHDA and CDR2 SQIVND (reference sequence). The CDR3 loop is CASKEGTGASYEQYF. The CDR3 DNA reads TGTGCCAGTAAAGAAGGGACAGGGGCCTCCTACGAGCAGTACTTC.

The rearrangement uses TRBV28 and TRBJ2-6, with 8 bases fitting TRBD1. The CDR3 runs to 18 residues. V was clipped by 6 bases and J by 2 bases; unmatched bases: 12. Germline V CDR1 and CDR2: MDHEN, SYDVKM. CDR3: CASSRSGRGLTGANVLTF. DNA for the CDR3: TGTGCCAGCAGCCGATCCGGCAGGGGGCTGACTGGGGCCAACGTCCTGACTTTC.

J is TRBJ2-5 and V is TRBV21-1; TRBD1 is the table's D call, not checked against the DNA. TRBV21-1 counts as a pseudogene. The CDR3 spans 15 residues. The DNA of the CDR3 is TGTGCCAGCAGCAAAAAGGACAGGGTCCGAGAGACCCAGTACTTC. Translating it yields CASSKKDRVRETQYF.

The CDR3 is CASSGRTGTESSYNSPLHF. The DNA for the CDR3 is TGTGCCAGCAGCGGGAGAACCGGGACAGAGAGCTCCTATAATTCACCCCTCCACTTT. V usage is TRBV9 and J usage is TRBJ1-6, with 7 nucleotides matching TRBD1. The germline gives CDR1 SGDLS, CDR2 YYNGEE. CDR3 length: 19 residues. The V and J ends lost 3 bases and 0 bases, in that order; junction bases with no gene match: 12. Full variable domain (rest looked up from reference TRBV9 and TRBJ1-6): DSGVTQTPKHLITATGQRVTLRCSPRSGDLSVYWYQQSLDQGLQFLIQYYNGEERAKGNILERFSAQQFPDLHSELNLSSLELGDSALYFCASSGRTGTESSYNSPLHFGNGTRLTVT.

V usage is TRBV6-4 and J usage is TRBJ1-5; 8 bases fit TRBD1. V lost 4 bases, J lost 6 bases, and 20 bases stayed unmatched. This CDR3 is built from 19 residues. From germline, CDR1 is MRHNA and CDR2 SNTAGT. The CDR3 is CASSVHRRTGREGAQPQHF. CDR3 coding DNA: TGTGCCAGCAGTGTCCACCGGAGGACAGGGAGGGAGGGTGCTCAGCCCCAGCATTTT.